The rows below give T cell receptor beta chains drawn from one sample of a study of control samples from healthy donors and cancer patients. Using immunoSEQ multiplex PCR, the repertoire was profiled, and TCRdb retains in-frame clones only, with some absent. The sample has around 57,000 clones, 80% to 95% seen once; the top ten hold around 1%. Sequencing used PBMCs. These receptors came from a man in his thirties or forties with colorectal cancer. CDR3s include the opening cysteine and the closing phenylalanine or tryptophan. The D gene is left open where the match is weak. Size tells how often a clone was seen (once, few, many) or the class of an expanded clone, and some rows leave it out.

d_gene: .
j_gene: TRBJ2-3
v_gene: TRBV19
abundance: .
CDR3aa: CASSIVLGVTQYF
CDR3nt: TGTGCCAGTAGTATTGTGCTGGGAGTGACGCAGTATTTT

d_gene: TRBD2
j_gene: TRBJ2-2
v_gene: TRBV29-1
abundance: .
CDR3aa: CSVEDRLAGGGTGELFF
CDR3nt: TGCAGCGTTGAAGATCGGCTCGCGGGGGGTGGCACCGGGGAGCTGTTTTTT

d_gene: .
j_gene: TRBJ1-2
v_gene: TRBV2
abundance: .
CDR3aa: CASIEDRANYGYTF
CDR3nt: TGTGCCAGCATTGAGGACAGAGCTAACTATGGCTACACCTTC

d_gene: .
j_gene: TRBJ1-1
v_gene: TRBV29-1
abundance: .
CDR3aa: CSVVSGETEAFF
CDR3nt: TGCAGCGTTGTATCAGGGGAAACTGAAGCTTTCTTT

d_gene: .
j_gene: TRBJ1-2
v_gene: TRBV5-8
abundance: .
CDR3aa: CASSLAGGVYGYTF
CDR3nt: TGTGCCAGCAGCTTGGCCGGAGGGGTCTATGGCTACACCTTC

d_gene: .
j_gene: TRBJ2-7
v_gene: TRBV30
abundance: .
CDR3aa: CAWSFGRGTASSYEQYF
CDR3nt: TGTGCCTGGAGTTTTGGTCGCGGGACAGCTAGCTCCTACGAGCAGTACTTC

d_gene: .
j_gene: TRBJ1-3
v_gene: TRBV10-3
abundance: .
CDR3aa: CAISEYNGGGKAGNTIYF
CDR3nt: TGTGCCATCAGTGAGTATAACGGGGGGGGCAAGGCTGGAAACACCATATATTTT

d_gene: .
j_gene: TRBJ2-2
v_gene: TRBV5-8
abundance: .
CDR3aa: CASSLRGPGELFF
CDR3nt: TGTGCCAGCAGCTTGAGGGGCCCCGGGGAGCTGTTTTTT

d_gene: .
j_gene: TRBJ2-2
v_gene: TRBV4-1
abundance: .
CDR3aa: CASSQDPGVSGELFF
CDR3nt: TGCGCCAGCAGCCAAGACCCGGGGGTCTCCGGGGAGCTGTTTTTT

d_gene: TRBD1
j_gene: TRBJ2-2
v_gene: TRBV6-2/TRBV6-3
abundance: medium-sized
CDR3aa: CASSMGQDATGELFF
CDR3nt: TGTGCCAGCAGCATGGGACAGGACGCCACCGGGGAGCTGTTTTTT

d_gene: .
j_gene: TRBJ1-4
v_gene: TRBV12-3/TRBV12-4
abundance: once
CDR3aa: CASSPLGGEKLFF
CDR3nt: TGTGCCAGCAGTCCCTTGGGGGGCGAAAAACTGTTTTTT

d_gene: .
j_gene: TRBJ2-7
v_gene: TRBV27
abundance: once
CDR3aa: CASSRSPGTLTSTYEQYF
CDR3nt: TGTGCCAGCAGCCGCTCCCCCGGGACACTTACCTCGACCTACGAGCAGTACTTC

d_gene: .
j_gene: TRBJ2-5
v_gene: TRBV5-4
abundance: .
CDR3aa: CASSLRGEETQYF
CDR3nt: TGTGCCAGCAGCTTGAGGGGGGAAGAGACCCAGTACTTC

d_gene: .
j_gene: TRBJ2-7
v_gene: TRBV3-1/TRBV3-2
abundance: .
CDR3aa: CASSQDISYEQYF
CDR3nt: TGTGCCAGCAGCCAAGATATAAGCTACGAGCAGTACTTC

d_gene: TRBD1
j_gene: TRBJ1-2
v_gene: TRBV9
abundance: few
CDR3aa: CASSLGQGAYDYGYTF
CDR3nt: TGTGCCAGCAGTCTGGGACAGGGGGCTTATGACTATGGCTACACCTTC

d_gene: TRBD1
j_gene: TRBJ2-1
v_gene: TRBV11-2
abundance: once
CDR3aa: CASSMGTGRYNNEQFF
CDR3nt: TGTGCCAGCAGCATGGGGACAGGGAGATATAACAATGAGCAGTTCTTC

d_gene: TRBD2
j_gene: TRBJ2-3
v_gene: TRBV6-2/TRBV6-3
abundance: few
CDR3aa: CASSYGIAGAGTVKVTDTQYF
CDR3nt: TGTGCCAGCAGTTACGGGATAGCGGGGGCAGGGACGGTAAAGGTGACAGATACGCAGTATTTT

d_gene: TRBD2
j_gene: TRBJ2-3
v_gene: TRBV9
abundance: few
CDR3aa: CASSRGLARAADTQYF
CDR3nt: TGTGCCAGCAGCCGGGGACTAGCCCGGGCGGCAGATACGCAGTATTTT

d_gene: TRBD1
j_gene: TRBJ1-1
v_gene: TRBV27
abundance: .
CDR3aa: CASTPFGPGQGRTLEAFF
CDR3nt: TGTGCCAGCACCCCTTTCGGGCCAGGACAGGGGAGAACCCTTGAAGCTTTCTTT

d_gene: .
j_gene: TRBJ1-1
v_gene: TRBV5-1
abundance: .
CDR3aa: CASSLLGQGILEAFF
CDR3nt: TGCGCCAGCAGCTTGTTAGGTCAGGGGATATTAGAAGCTTTCTTT

d_gene: .
j_gene: TRBJ1-4
v_gene: TRBV19
abundance: .
CDR3aa: CASSIARGNEKLFF
CDR3nt: TGTGCCAGTAGTATTGCCCGGGGTAATGAAAAACTGTTTTTT

d_gene: .
j_gene: TRBJ1-1
v_gene: TRBV2
abundance: .
CDR3aa: CASTRDTDTEAFF
CDR3nt: TGTGCCAGCACCCGGGACACCGACACTGAAGCTTTCTTT

d_gene: TRBD1
j_gene: TRBJ2-1
v_gene: TRBV6-5
abundance: .
CDR3aa: CASILTGTGNEQFF
CDR3nt: TGTGCCAGCATTTTAACCGGGACAGGGAATGAGCAGTTCTTC

d_gene: .
j_gene: TRBJ1-1
v_gene: TRBV19
abundance: .
CDR3aa: CASRGWQADTEAFF
CDR3nt: TGTGCCAGTAGGGGGTGGCAGGCAGACACTGAAGCTTTCTTT

d_gene: .
j_gene: TRBJ1-2
v_gene: TRBV12-3/TRBV12-4
abundance: .
CDR3aa: CAIDFHSLYGYTF
CDR3nt: TGTGCCATCGACTTTCACAGTCTCTATGGCTACACCTTC

d_gene: TRBD2
j_gene: TRBJ2-7
v_gene: TRBV9
abundance: .
CDR3aa: CASSGLAGDPYEQYF
CDR3nt: TGTGCCAGCAGCGGTTTAGCGGGGGACCCCTACGAGCAGTACTTC

d_gene: .
j_gene: TRBJ1-5
v_gene: TRBV7-9
abundance: .
CDR3aa: CASSGSGSQPQHF
CDR3nt: TGTGCCAGCAGCGGGTCGGGCAGTCAGCCCCAGCATTTT

d_gene: .
j_gene: TRBJ2-3
v_gene: TRBV6-2/TRBV6-3
abundance: .
CDR3aa: CASSYHIWGDLPADTQYF
CDR3nt: TGTGCCAGCAGTTACCATATTTGGGGGGACCTCCCGGCAGATACGCAGTATTTT

d_gene: .
j_gene: TRBJ1-2
v_gene: TRBV6-2/TRBV6-3
abundance: .
CDR3aa: CASSYQGNYGYTF
CDR3nt: TGTGCCAGCAGTTACCAGGGTAACTATGGCTACACCTTC

d_gene: .
j_gene: TRBJ1-2
v_gene: TRBV4-3
abundance: .
CDR3aa: CASSQQTGYHGYTF
CDR3nt: TGCGCCAGCAGCCAACAAACAGGGTATCATGGCTACACCTTC

d_gene: TRBD2
j_gene: TRBJ2-3
v_gene: TRBV6-2/TRBV6-3
abundance: few
CDR3aa: CASSSLRTSGLLEDTQYF
CDR3nt: TGTGCCAGCAGTTCACTTCGGACTAGCGGGCTTTTAGAAGATACGCAGTATTTT

d_gene: .
j_gene: TRBJ2-7
v_gene: TRBV10-3
abundance: few
CDR3aa: CAISEGKTQYSYEQYF
CDR3nt: TGTGCCATCAGTGAGGGAAAGACTCAATACTCCTACGAGCAGTACTTC

d_gene: .
j_gene: TRBJ2-4
v_gene: TRBV27
abundance: .
CDR3aa: CASRDTMVSGNIQYF
CDR3nt: TGTGCCAGCAGGGACACCATGGTATCGGGAAACATTCAGTACTTC

d_gene: .
j_gene: TRBJ1-2
v_gene: TRBV19
abundance: once
CDR3aa: CASTPSRTSYGYTF
CDR3nt: TGTGCCAGTACTCCTAGCCGCACATCGTATGGCTACACCTTC

d_gene: .
j_gene: TRBJ1-5
v_gene: TRBV12-3/TRBV12-4
abundance: .
CDR3aa: CASSFEEGERKHF
CDR3nt: TGTGCCAGCAGTTTTGAAGAAGGCGAGAGAAAGCATTTT

d_gene: .
j_gene: TRBJ2-2
v_gene: TRBV30
abundance: .
CDR3aa: CAWRLGGPGELFF
CDR3nt: TGTGCCTGGAGACTTGGGGGGCCCGGGGAGCTGTTTTTT

d_gene: TRBD1
j_gene: TRBJ1-2
v_gene: TRBV5-5
abundance: .
CDR3aa: CASSNRLDREAGYTF
CDR3nt: TGTGCCAGCAGCAACCGGCTCGACAGGGAGGCTGGCTACACCTTC

d_gene: .
j_gene: TRBJ1-2
v_gene: TRBV6-6
abundance: .
CDR3aa: CASKDGPNYGYTF
CDR3nt: TGTGCCAGCAAGGACGGGCCTAACTATGGCTACACCTTC

d_gene: TRBD1
j_gene: TRBJ2-6
v_gene: TRBV6-5
abundance: .
CDR3aa: CASRKDRSGANVLTF
CDR3nt: TGTGCCAGCAGGAAGGACAGGTCTGGGGCCAACGTCCTGACTTTC

d_gene: .
j_gene: TRBJ1-1
v_gene: TRBV3-1/TRBV3-2
abundance: .
CDR3aa: CASSHPTLLRDGTEAFF
CDR3nt: TGTGCCAGCAGCCACCCTACCCTTCTCCGCGATGGCACTGAAGCTTTCTTT